This is a list of T cell receptor beta chains from one sample in a study of cytomegalovirus exposure and HLA in healthy donors. Sequencing used immunoSEQ multiplex PCR; TCRdb keeps in-frame clones, though not all of them. The sample includes some 150,000 clones. Sequencing input: PBMCs. The receptors here all came from a woman between 18 and 29 years old in good health and CMV-seropositive. Both conserved end residues are part of each CDR3. A D gene is named only where the DNA matches it firmly.

TRBJ2-5	TRBV11-2	15	TRBD2	TGTGCCAGCAGCTTAGGCCTGCGGGAGGGCAAGACCCAGTACTTC	CASSLGLREGKTQYF
TRBJ2-5	TRBV4-2	13	TRBD2	TGTGCCAGCAGCCGACCGGGGGGGCGGGAGCAGTACTTC	CASSRPGGREQYF
TRBJ1-1	TRBV7-9	14	NA	TGTGCCAGCAGTCAGGGTAGTATGAACACTGAAGCTTTCTTT	CASSQGSMNTEAFF
TRBJ2-1	TRBV9	13	NA	TGTGCCAGCAGCGTATCGGGAACGAATGAGCAGTTCTTC	CASSVSGTNEQFF
TRBJ2-3	TRBV5-1	15	TRBD2	TGCGCCAGCAGCAAGCGGGACTTAGACACAGATACGCAGTATTTT	CASSKRDLDTDTQYF
TRBJ2-7	TRBV4-3	16	NA	TGCGCCAGCAGCCAAGTACTCGGGACAAGCTCCTACGAGCAGTACTTC	CASSQVLGTSSYEQYF
TRBJ1-2	TRBV15	15	NA	TGTGCCACCAGCAGAGATTTAGGGGAGGCCTATGGCTACACCTTC	CATSRDLGEAYGYTF
TRBJ1-1	TRBV30	16	TRBD1	TGTGCCTGGACCCCAACCCGGGACAGGATGAACACTGAAGCTTTCTTT	CAWTPTRDRMNTEAFF
TRBJ2-1	TRBV15	16	TRBD2	TGTGCCACCAGCAGAGGGACTAGCGGCGGACTTAATGAGCAGTTCTTC	CATSRGTSGGLNEQFF
TRBJ1-1	TRBV6-5	12	NA	TGTGCCAGCAGTTACGGGCGCAGTGAAGCTTTCTTT	CASSYGRSEAFF
TRBJ2-7	TRBV5-6	17	NA	TGTGCCAGCAGCTTGGTTGGGAGACGGCAGCTCTCCAACGAGCAGTACTTC	CASSLVGRRQLSNEQYF
TRBJ1-4	TRBV10-3	15	NA	TGTGCCATCAGTGAGTCCGGCGGAGTTGGGGAAAAACTGTTTTTT	CAISESGGVGEKLFF
TRBJ2-7	TRBV28	15	NA	TGTGCCAGCAGTCCCGGCGACAGGTTGAGCTACGAGCAGTACTTC	CASSPGDRLSYEQYF
TRBJ1-1	TRBV19	13	NA	TGTGCCAGTAGTATAGAAAGGGGGTCAGAAGCTTTCTTT	CASSIERGSEAFF
TRBJ2-5	TRBV29-1	14	TRBD2	TGCAGCGAAACTAGCGGGGGGTATCAAGAGACCCAGTACTTC	CSETSGGYQETQYF
TRBJ2-3	TRBV7-2	16	TRBD2	TGTGCCAGCAGCTCCGGACTAGCGGGGGGCACAGATACGCAGTATTTT	CASSSGLAGGTDTQYF
TRBJ1-1	TRBV15	17	NA	TGTGCCACCAGCAGAGATCAGTGGGGGGGACTGAACACTGAAGCTTTCTTT	CATSRDQWGGLNTEAFF
TRBJ2-3	TRBV13	18	TRBD2	TGTGCCAGCAGCTTCTCCCCCAAAACTAGCGGGAGGACAGATACGCAGTATTTT	CASSFSPKTSGRTDTQYF
TRBJ1-2	TRBV20-1	11	TRBD1	TGCAGTGCCCGGGACAGGGATGGCTACACCTTC	CSARDRDGYTF
TRBJ1-6	TRBV19	14	NA	TGTGCCAGTAGTATAGGCGGATCCCGATCACCCCTCCACTTT	CASSIGGSRSPLHF
TRBJ2-2	TRBV6-7	16	TRBD1	TGTTCTTGGACAGGGAGAAAGGGAAGCAACACCGGGGAGCTGTTTTTT	CSWTGRKGSNTGELFF
TRBJ2-7	TRBV4-3	13	NA	TGCGCCAGCAGCCGCACCTCCGCACAGGAACAGTACTTC	CASSRTSAQEQYF
TRBJ2-7	TRBV6-5	13	NA	TGTGCCAGCAGTCACGGGGGGCGCTCCGAGCAGTACTTC	CASSHGGRSEQYF
TRBJ2-5	TRBV5-1	17	TRBD2	TGCGCCAGCAGCTTGGCTCTAGCGGGGACCCCTCAAGAGACCCAGTACTTC	CASSLALAGTPQETQYF
TRBJ1-2	TRBV4-2	14	TRBD1	TGTGCCAGCAGCCAAGGATTGCAGGGGGAAGGCTACACCTTC	CASSQGLQGEGYTF
TRBJ1-1	TRBV2	11	TRBD1	TGTGCCAGCAGTTCTGGGACAGGGGTTTTCTTT	CASSSGTGVFF
TRBJ2-7	TRBV13	16	TRBD1	TGTGCCAGCAGCCCCCCATTGGGGACAGGGGCCCACGAGCAGTACTTC	CASSPPLGTGAHEQYF
TRBJ1-3	TRBV19	15	NA	TGTGCCAGTAGCGAACAGGACGTGACGGGAAACACCATATATTTT	CASSEQDVTGNTIYF
TRBJ1-3	TRBV19	18	TRBD1	TGTGCCAGTAGGACATGGACAGGGGGCCTGAACTCTGGAAACACCATATATTTT	CASRTWTGGLNSGNTIYF
TRBJ2-1	TRBV10-3	13	TRBD2	TGTGCCATCAGGACTAGCGGGTCCAATGAGCAGTTCTTC	CAIRTSGSNEQFF
TRBJ1-6	TRBV29-1	13	NA	TGCAGCGTTGGGGGCGGTGATAATTCACCCCTCCACTTT	CSVGGGDNSPLHF
TRBJ1-4	TRBV9	14	NA	TGTGCCAGCAGCTTGGGGGGGAGTATTGAAAAACTGTTTTTT	CASSLGGSIEKLFF
TRBJ1-2	TRBV7-9	12	TRBD1	TGTGCCAGCAGCTCCACAGGGGCCGGCTACACCTTC	CASSSTGAGYTF
TRBJ2-5	TRBV5-1	16	TRBD1	TGCGCCAGCAGCGACCGGACAGGGGGGCTTGTAGAGACCCAGTACTTC	CASSDRTGGLVETQYF
TRBJ2-7	TRBV2	17	NA	TGTGCCAGCAGTGAATATGGGCCGGGAGCGCTGACCTACGAGCAGTACTTC	CASSEYGPGALTYEQYF
TRBJ2-3	TRBV5-1	14	NA	TGCGCCAGCAGCGATCCCAGGGGTGCAGATACGCAGTATTTT	CASSDPRGADTQYF
TRBJ1-1	TRBV9	13	TRBD1	TGTGCCAGCAGCTTCTCTGGGGACAGTGAAGCTTTCTTT	CASSFSGDSEAFF
TRBJ2-3	TRBV5-1	15	TRBD2	TGCGCCAGCAGCTACGGCGGGAGGGAGACAGATACGCAGTATTTT	CASSYGGRETDTQYF
TRBJ1-2	TRBV2	14	NA	TGTGCCAGTGGGGCACGGACAGAAAACTATGGCTACACCTTC	CASGARTENYGYTF
TRBJ1-6	TRBV5-4	17	TRBD1	TGTGCCAGCAGCTCCCAGTCCGGGACAGGGGGTTGGTCACCCCTCCACTTT	CASSSQSGTGGWSPLHF
TRBJ1-2	TRBV6-5	15	NA	TGTGCCAGCAGCAACGCGAGACGGGGGAGCTATGGCTACACCTTC	CASSNARRGSYGYTF
TRBJ1-2	TRBV2	14	NA	TGTGCCAGCAGTGAATGGGACATCCGCGGCGGCTACACCTTC	CASSEWDIRGGYTF